A selection of T cell receptor beta chains follows, all from one sample in a study of preoperative IRX-2 immunotherapy in early breast cancer. The repertoire was sequenced with immunoSEQ multiplex PCR; TCRdb's copy has only in-frame clones and lacks some. In the table there are a few hundred clones, under 85% of which are singletons. Specimen: tumor tissue, collected before IRX-2 immunotherapy. Receptors were obtained from a human donor with breast cancer. Both conserved end residues are part of each CDR3. Fields, in order: clone size, V gene, D gene, J gene, CDR3 DNA, CDR3 protein. A D gene is named only where the DNA matches it firmly. Only part of the rows carry a size: once, few, many, or a class if the clone is expanded.

-	TRBV6-8	-	TRBJ1-5	TGTGCCAGCAGGCCCGACATATCGGACCCCCGGAGCAATCAGCCCCAGCATTTT	CASRPDISDPRSNQPQHF
-	TRBV30	-	TRBJ2-7	TGTGCCTGGAGGCCGCAGGGGATAGGGTACGAGCAGTACTTC	CAWRPQGIGYEQYF
-	TRBV7-1	TRBD1	TRBJ2-5	TGTGCCAGCAGCCACCACTCCAGGGGGCGGGCTAGGGAGACCCAGTACTTC	CASSHHSRGRARETQYF
-	TRBV30	-	TRBJ1-1	TGTGCCTGGAGTTGGCTGAACACTGAAGCTTTCTTT	CAWSWLNTEAFF
-	TRBV29-1	TRBD1	TRBJ1-5	TGCAGCGCGGCACAGGGGGGCAATCAGCCCCAGCATTTT	CSAAQGGNQPQHF
-	TRBV11-3	-	TRBJ1-5	TGTGCCAGCAGCTTGTGGGGACCCAATCAGCCCCAGCATTTT	CASSLWGPNQPQHF
-	TRBV6-8	TRBD1	TRBJ1-2	TGTGCCAGCAGTCTCCAGGGGGCGCTTGGCTACACCTTC	CASSLQGALGYTF
-	TRBV6-8	-	TRBJ1-2	TGTGCCAGCAGATTTTACTCCCGCCGGCCCTTCTATGGCTACACCTTC	CASRFYSRRPFYGYTF
-	TRBV14	-	TRBJ1-3	TGTGCCAGCAGCCAAGTTCACCGGACTCGGGGAAACACCATATATTTT	CASSQVHRTRGNTIYF
-	TRBV25-1	-	TRBJ2-1	TGTGCCAGCAGTGAACCCAGGACCGCTCCCCACAATGAGCAGTTCTTC	CASSEPRTAPHNEQFF
-	TRBV11-3	-	TRBJ2-5	TGTGCCAGCAGCTCTGGGTCTCAGACCATGGAGACCCAGTACTTC	CASSSGSQTMETQYF
-	TRBV23-1	-	TRBJ2-7	TGCGCCAGCAGCCAAGTTGGCGGAAACTACGAGCAGTACTTC	CASSQVGGNYEQYF
-	TRBV28	-	TRBJ1-2	TGTGCCAGCAGTTTCAGGGGCGAGGTTCATTACCCCGGTGGCTACACCTTC	CASSFRGEVHYPGGYTF
once	TRBV6-4	TRBD1	TRBJ1-6	TGTGCCAGCAGTGAACAGGGGGGCAATTCACCCCTCCACTTT	CASSEQGGNSPLHF
-	TRBV6-8	-	TRBJ2-5	TGTGCCAGCAGGGACGGGGGTTGGCTGGAGACCCAGTACTTC	CASRDGGWLETQYF
-	TRBV29-1	TRBD2	TRBJ2-1	TGCAGCGCCCTCAGGAGCGGGAGTACGCCCTACAATGAGCAGTTCTTC	CSALRSGSTPYNEQFF
-	TRBV10-2	TRBD2	TRBJ2-1	TGCGCCAGCAGTGAGTATTCGACTAGCGAGTACAATGAGCAGTTCTTC	CASSEYSTSEYNEQFF
-	TRBV28	-	TRBJ1-4	TGTGCCAGCAGTTCCAATTTTAACAGGGAAGAAAAACTGTTTTTT	CASSSNFNREEKLFF
-	TRBV11-3	TRBD2	TRBJ2-1	TGTGCCAGCACCCTGCGGGAGACTAGTGGGAATGAGCAGTTCTTC	CASTLRETSGNEQFF
-	TRBV28	-	TRBJ1-6	TGTGCCAGCAGTTTAATTAGGGGTTATTCACCCCTCCACTTT	CASSLIRGYSPLHF
-	TRBV9	-	TRBJ2-1	TGTGCCAGCAGCTCTGGCAGATACAATGAGCAGTTCTTC	CASSSGRYNEQFF
-	TRBV12-5	TRBD1	TRBJ2-2	TGTGCTAGTGGTGCGGGACAGGGAGGGGCCGGGGAGCTGTTTTTT	CASGAGQGGAGELFF
-	TRBV7-2	TRBD1	TRBJ1-3	TGTGCTAGCAGCTGGGGACAGGGTGGAAACACCATATATTTT	CASSWGQGGNTIYF
-	TRBV15	TRBD1	TRBJ1-2	TGTGCCACCAGCAGAGAAGCAGGGGGAATCTATGGCTACACCTTC	CATSREAGGIYGYTF
-	TRBV19	-	TRBJ1-1	TGTGCCAGTAGTATAGGTTGGGGGAACACTGAAGCTTTCTTT	CASSIGWGNTEAFF
-	TRBV12-5	-	TRBJ1-2	TGTGCTAGTGCCCTACAGCGCAACTATGGCTACACCTTC	CASALQRNYGYTF
-	TRBV28	-	TRBJ1-3	TGTGCCAGCAGTTCAAACTTCGGGACCATATATTTT	CASSSNFGTIYF
once	TRBV29-1	TRBD1	TRBJ1-2	TGCAGCGTAGCGGACAGGGAAGATAGGGGCTACACCTTC	CSVADREDRGYTF
-	TRBV25-1	-	TRBJ2-5	TGTGCCAGCAGTCCGCTCCAAGAGACCCAGTACTTC	CASSPLQETQYF
-	TRBV28	-	TRBJ1-5	TGTGCCAGCAGTTTTGGGGACGGCAATCAGCCCCAGCATTTT	CASSFGDGNQPQHF
few	TRBV6-8	TRBD1	TRBJ1-1	TGTGCCAGCAGGGGGGGACAGGGCGAGTCGACTGAAGCTTTCTTT	CASRGGQGESTEAFF
-	TRBV25-1	TRBD1	TRBJ2-1	TGTGCCAGCAGTCTGGGACAGGTACCTTACAATGAGCAGTTCTTC	CASSLGQVPYNEQFF
-	TRBV6-8	-	TRBJ2-2	TGTGCCAGCAGTTACTCGGAAAGGAGCAACGGATTCACCGGGGAGCTGTTTTTT	CASSYSERSNGFTGELFF
once	TRBV18	-	TRBJ1-2	TGTGCCAGCTCAAACCAACCAGGGGCGGGATATGGCTACACCTTC	CASSNQPGAGYGYTF
-	TRBV9	-	TRBJ1-1	TGTGCCAGCAGCGTAGGAGTGCTAGGTGAAGCTTTCTTT	CASSVGVLGEAFF
once	TRBV5-1	-	TRBJ2-1	TGCGCCAGCGCTATGGAGGAGGTCCCCGATGAGCAGTTCTTC	CASAMEEVPDEQFF
-	TRBV6-8	-	TRBJ1-5	TGTGCCAGCCCTGATGGGGACGGCGACAATCAGCCCCAGCATTTT	CASPDGDGDNQPQHF
-	TRBV30	TRBD1	TRBJ2-7	TGTGCCTGGAGCGAAGACAGGGCGGCATACGAGCAGTACTTC	CAWSEDRAAYEQYF
-	TRBV29-1	-	TRBJ1-3	TGCAGCGGGCTGACGGGGGCGCGAGGAAACACCATATATTTT	CSGLTGARGNTIYF
-	TRBV30	TRBD1	TRBJ1-6	TGTGCCTGGGACAGGGGTTCGGGGTCACCCCTCCACTTT	CAWDRGSGSPLHF
-	TRBV6-8	-	TRBJ2-7	TGTGCCAGCAGCCTCTTAGAGATATACGAGCAGTACTTC	CASSLLEIYEQYF
-	TRBV7-7	-	TRBJ2-1	TGTGCCAGCAGCTTATCGCGGGGATCGAATGAGCAGTTCTTC	CASSLSRGSNEQFF
-	TRBV11-3	TRBD1	TRBJ2-3	TGTGCCAGCAGCCAGGGGACAGGGGGCCCAGATACGCAGTATTTT	CASSQGTGGPDTQYF
-	TRBV19	-	TRBJ1-5	TGTGCCAGTAGTATAGGGACATCCTTAAATCAGCCCCAGCATTTT	CASSIGTSLNQPQHF
-	TRBV6-8	-	TRBJ1-2	TGTGCCAGCAGTTTAGGATTTGAGGCGCGAGGCTACACCTTC	CASSLGFEARGYTF
few	TRBV11-3	-	TRBJ2-6	TGTGCCAGCAGCGTTCAGGCCGGGGCCAACGTCCTGACTTTC	CASSVQAGANVLTF
-	TRBV18	-	TRBJ1-1	TGTGCCAGCTCACCAAGTACAGGGTGGAGTTCTGAAGCTTTCTTT	CASSPSTGWSSEAFF
-	TRBV5-1	TRBD1	TRBJ2-7	TGCGCCAGCCTTCCCGGACAGGGGGGGACCTACGAGCAGTACTTC	CASLPGQGGTYEQYF
-	TRBV28	-	TRBJ1-3	TGTGCCAGCAGCTCCAGCGAGTACTCTGGAAACACCATATATTTT	CASSSSEYSGNTIYF
-	TRBV7-5	-	TRBJ1-2	TGTGCCAGCAGCGTTCGAGACGGAGACGGAAAGACCTATGGCTACACCTTC	CASSVRDGDGKTYGYTF
-	TRBV7-2	-	TRBJ1-1	TGTGCCAGCAGCTTAGGGTACAACACTGAAGCTTTCTTT	CASSLGYNTEAFF
-	TRBV7-1	-	TRBJ2-5	TGTGCCAGCAGAGGCCAGGGTCGCGAGACCCAGTACTTC	CASRGQGRETQYF
-	TRBV6-8	-	TRBJ1-5	TGTGCCAGCAGGAGGGGACCTTATAGCAATCAGCCCCAGCATTTT	CASRRGPYSNQPQHF
-	TRBV15	-	TRBJ2-2	TGTGCCACCAGCATCTACGCCGGGACCTACACCGGGGAGCTGTTTTTT	CATSIYAGTYTGELFF
once	TRBV6-8	TRBD2	TRBJ2-7	TGTGCCAGCAGTTACTCGATTAGCGGGAAATACGAGCAGTACTTC	CASSYSISGKYEQYF
-	TRBV25-1	TRBD1	TRBJ1-5	TGTGCCAGCAGGGGGGGGACAGGGAATCAGCCCCAGCATTTT	CASRGGTGNQPQHF
-	TRBV19	-	TRBJ2-2	TGTGCCAGTAGTGCGAGAATTACGAACACCGGGGAGCTGTTTTTT	CASSARITNTGELFF
-	TRBV6-8	-	TRBJ2-2	TGTGCCAGCCTAAGTTCTAACACCGGGGAGCTGTTTTTT	CASLSSNTGELFF
once	TRBV28	-	TRBJ2-7	TGTGCCAGCATCCCCAGTGGGTACCGATCCGGCGAGCAGTACTTC	CASIPSGYRSGEQYF
-	TRBV30	-	TRBJ1-5	TGTGCCTGGAGTGTCGAACACAATGGCAATCAGCCCCAGCATTTT	CAWSVEHNGNQPQHF